What follows are 20 T cell receptor beta chains derived from one specimen sequenced in a study of T cells after yellow fever vaccination. TCRdb re-called the 5' RACE reads with MiXCR, one entry per CDR3 protein. Of a few hundred thousand distinct CDR3 sequences in the sample, less than 9.5% were seen once. Sample: PBMCs, taken roughly 45 days after the first yellow fever vaccination. Source of these receptors: a man between 18 and 35 years old who received the YFV17D yellow fever vaccine.

This clonotype was counted a few times. V is TRBV20-1 and J is TRBJ1-1; D unresolved. The V and J ends lost 0 bases and 0 bases respectively, with 8 bases between them. The CDR3 length is 14 residues. Germline lookup yields CDR1 DFQATT and CDR2 SNEGSKA (reference sequence). The CDR3 loop is CSARDGQMNTEAFF. The CDR3 DNA follows: TGCAGTGCTAGAGATGGTCAAATGAACACTGAAGCTTTCTTT.

This clonotype was seen at least ten times. The rearrangement links TRBV5-1 to TRBJ1-3; D call uncertain. Germline-derived CDR1 and CDR2 are SGHRS and YFSETQ. With 1 base removed from V and 4 bases from J, the gap between germline ends came to 9 bases. The CDR3 runs 14 residues. The CDR3 is CASSLIDGGNTIYF. CDR3 bases: TGCGCCAGCAGCTTGATAGACGGAGGAAACACCATATATTTT.

This clonotype has just a few counts. The chain couples TRBV7-9 to TRBJ1-1; D gene ambiguous. The ends were cut back, 7 bases at V and 5 bases at J, with 14 bases in the middle. The CDR3 loop spans 13 amino acids. CDR1 SEHNR and CDR2 FQNEAQ come from the germline V gene (reference sequence). The CDR3 reads CASNAGGDTEAFF. Here the CDR3 DNA reads TGTGCCAGCAACGCGGGCGGGGATACTGAAGCTTTCTTT.

This clonotype was found a few times. The CDR3 reads CASGSDGTHGYTF. The CDR3 coding sequence is TGTGCCAGCGGGTCGGACGGCACCCACGGCTACACCTTC. J is TRBJ1-2 and V is TRBV5-6; D gene uncertain. CDR3 length: 13 residues. Trimming took 7 bases from V and 8 from J, leaving 18 bases between them. The V gene's germline CDR1 is SGHDT and CDR2 YYEEEE.

The rearrangement links TRBV20-1 to TRBJ2-3, with D perhaps being TRBD1 or TRBD2 (5 bases each). The CDR3 is 13 residues long. V was clipped by 3 bases and J by 0 bases, with 7 bases between them. Germline CDR1 is DFQATT and CDR2 is SNEGSKA (reference sequence). CDR3 sequence reads: CSARRDSTDTQYF. The CDR3 DNA sequence: TGCAGTGCTAGGAGGGACAGCACAGATACGCAGTATTTT.

J is TRBJ2-1 and V is TRBV5-1, with 14 bases lining up with TRBD2. The CDR3 covers 22 residues. Germline CDR1 is SGHRS and CDR2 is YFSETQ. V dropped 1 base and J dropped 0; count of bases not matched to a gene: 15. Here the CDR3 DNA reads TGCGCCAGCAGCTTGCGGGGCGGGGGACTAGCGGGGGCCCTGAGCTCCTACAATGAGCAGTTCTTC. Translation gives CASSLRGGGLAGALSSYNEQFF.

This clonotype was counted between two and nine times. The J gene is TRBJ1-1, the V gene TRBV10-3, with D tentatively TRBD1 (5 bases). The CDR3 consists of 13 residues. Germline CDR1 ENHRY, CDR2 SYGVKD. With 6 bases removed from V and 1 base from J, the gap between germline ends came to 9 bases. DNA for the CDR3: TGTGCCATCAGGGGACCGGGGAACACTGAAGCTTTCTTT. Amino acid sequence: CAIRGPGNTEAFF.

The chain uses TRBV25-1 and TRBJ1-3; D call uncertain. Trimming shortened V by 2 bases and J by 3 bases, and 8 bases separated the two germline ends. Germline CDR1 reads MGHDK; CDR2 reads SYGVNS. The CDR3 contains 14 residues. CDR3 DNA: TGTGCCAGCAGTGAACGGACCGGTGGAAACACCATATATTTT. Translation gives CASSERTGGNTIYF. The entire variable domain, with the rest obtained from reference TRBV25-1 and TRBJ1-3, is as follows: EADIYQTPRYLVIGTGKKITLECSQTMGHDKMYWYQQDPGMELHLIHYSYGVNSTEKGDLSSESTVSRIRTEHFPLTLESARPSHTSQYLCASSERTGGNTIYFGEGSWLTVV.

This clonotype was recorded only once. The CDR3 DNA sequence: TGTGCCAGCAGCCTAGGAGCCAGGGAAAGGACTGAAGCTTTCTTT. Protein: CASSLGARERTEAFF. J is TRBJ1-1 and V is TRBV7-3, with D possibly being TRBD1 (5 bases). The CDR3 runs to 15 residues. From germline, CDR1 is SGHTA and CDR2 FQGTGA. The V end lost 5 bases, the J end lost 5 bases, and 18 bases lay between the germline ends.

This clonotype was detected ten times or more. This chain links TRBV5-1 with TRBJ2-5; tentatively, D is TRBD2 (5 bases). In germline, CDR1 is SGHRS, CDR2 YFSETQ. Trimming pared 7 bases from V and 1 base from J, leaving 17 bases between. The CDR3 is 15 amino acids. The CDR3, as DNA: TGCGCCAGCGCCGAAGAACCGGGATCCCAAGAGACCCAGTACTTC. As protein: CASAEEPGSQETQYF. Filled out from reference TRBV5-1 and TRBJ2-5, the complete variable domain reads KAGVTQTPRYLIKTRGQQVTLSCSPISGHRSVSWYQQTPGQGLQFLFEYFSETQRNKGNFPGRFSGRQFSNSRSEMNVSTLELGDSALYLCASAEEPGSQETQYFGPGTRLLVL.

The chain couples TRBV6-5 to TRBJ1-2, with a tentative D call TRBD1 (5 bases). Germline CDR1 and CDR2: MNHEY and SVGAGI. The V end was cut by 0 bases, the J end by 4 bases, with 6 bases between. CDR3 length: 13 amino acids. The CDR3: CASSYSGAYGYTF. For the CDR3, the DNA is TGTGCCAGCAGTTACTCCGGGGCCTATGGCTACACCTTC.

This clonotype occurred a few times. The chain uses TRBV7-6 and TRBJ2-3; D is undetermined. CDR1 is SGHVS, CDR2 FNYEAQ, per germline. The length of the CDR3 is 16 residues. V shed 3 bases and J shed 0 bases, with 13 bases lying between them. CDR3 protein: CASSFRSFGSTDTQYF. Here the CDR3 DNA reads TGTGCCAGCAGCTTTAGATCCTTTGGAAGCACAGATACGCAGTATTTT.

The rearrangement links TRBV11-2 to TRBJ1-3; D gene ambiguous. V gave up 4 bases and J gave up 1 base, with 11 bases separating them. The germline gives CDR1 SGHAT, CDR2 FQNNGV. The CDR3 loop spans 15 amino acids. CDR3 nucleotides: TGTGCCAGCAGCTCCCCGGAGGAATCTGGAAACACCATATATTTT. As protein: CASSSPEESGNTIYF.

This clonotype has just a few counts. J is TRBJ1-5 and V is TRBV24-1, with D maybe TRBD1 (5 bases). Germline V gives CDR1 KGHDR, CDR2 SFDVKD. V was shortened by 9 bases and J by 4 bases, with 18 bases between the two germline ends. The CDR3 is 15 residues long. The CDR3 protein is CATRSAEGQNQPQHF. For the CDR3, the DNA is TGTGCCACCCGTTCGGCCGAGGGGCAAAATCAGCCCCAGCATTTT.

CDR3 region: CASSVGEGGDQPQHF. Here the CDR3 DNA reads TGTGCCAGCAGCGTAGGCGAAGGAGGAGATCAGCCCCAGCATTTT. The chain links TRBV9 to TRBJ1-5; the D is unclear. Germline loops: CDR1 SGDLS, CDR2 YYNGEE. This CDR3 spans 15 amino acids. Trimming removed 0 bases from V and 5 bases from J, with 12 bases in between.

This clonotype appeared a few times. V and J are TRBV29-1 and TRBJ1-5; D not certain. The CDR3 runs 13 residues. V lost 4 bases to trimming and J lost 3 bases, with 10 bases between them. The germline CDR1 and CDR2 sequences are SQVTM and ANQGSEA. As DNA, the CDR3 is TGCAGCGTTGTAGTCTCTTACAATCAGCCCCAGCATTTT. This sequence encodes CSVVVSYNQPQHF.

V and J are TRBV20-1 and TRBJ2-7; D is unclear. V shed 3 bases and J shed 6 bases, with 18 bases lying between them. Germline V CDR1 and CDR2: DFQATT, SNEGSKA (reference sequence). CDR3 length: 14 residues. This CDR3 reads CSARDQDARSEQYF. The CDR3 DNA sequence: TGCAGTGCTAGGGATCAGGACGCAAGAAGCGAGCAGTACTTC.

This clonotype was seen a few times. The rearrangement links TRBV5-1 to TRBJ1-5, with 7 bases fitting TRBD1. Unmatched junction bases numbered 4, after V lost 1 base and J lost 3 bases. This CDR3 is 15 amino acids long. CDR1 SGHRS and CDR2 YFSETQ come from the germline V gene. CDR3: CASSLTGDFNQPQHF. The CDR3 DNA reads as TGCGCCAGCAGCTTGACAGGGGATTTCAATCAGCCCCAGCATTTT.

This clonotype was seen a handful of times. The rearrangement uses TRBV28 and TRBJ2-7; 9 nucleotides agree with TRBD1. CDR3 size: 15 residues. The V and J ends lost 3 bases and 7 bases, in that order; junction bases with no gene match: 10. CDR1 and CDR2 (germline): MDHEN, SYDVKM. The CDR3 sequence: CASSFTGGYSGEQYV. For the CDR3, the DNA is TGTGCCAGCAGTTTCACAGGGGGCTATTCGGGGGAGCAGTACGTC.

In this sample, this clonotype turned up a few times. This chain links TRBV10-3 with TRBJ1-3; the D is unclear. V lost 10 bases and J lost 0, with 16 bases in between. Germline CDR1 and CDR2: ENHRY and SYGVKD. CDR3 length equals 15 residues. CDR3 DNA sequence: TGTGCCACCCAGCGGGCAGGTAGCTCTGGAAACACCATATATTTT. It specifies CATQRAGSSGNTIYF.